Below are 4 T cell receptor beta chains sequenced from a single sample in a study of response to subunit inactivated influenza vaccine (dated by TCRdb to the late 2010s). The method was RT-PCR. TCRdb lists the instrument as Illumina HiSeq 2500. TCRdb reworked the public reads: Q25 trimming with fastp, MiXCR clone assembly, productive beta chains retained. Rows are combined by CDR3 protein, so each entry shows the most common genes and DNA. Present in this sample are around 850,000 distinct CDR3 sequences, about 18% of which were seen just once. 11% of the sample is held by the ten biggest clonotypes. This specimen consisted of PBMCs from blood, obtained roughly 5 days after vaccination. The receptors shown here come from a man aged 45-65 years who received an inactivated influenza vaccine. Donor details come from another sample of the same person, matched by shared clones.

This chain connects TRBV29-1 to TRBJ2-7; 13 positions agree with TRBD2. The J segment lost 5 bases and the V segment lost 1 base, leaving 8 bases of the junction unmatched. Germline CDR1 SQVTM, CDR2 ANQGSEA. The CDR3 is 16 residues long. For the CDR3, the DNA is TGCAGCGTTGAAGGGAAACCGGGACTAGCGGGGAACGAGCAGTACTTC. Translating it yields CSVEGKPGLAGNEQYF.

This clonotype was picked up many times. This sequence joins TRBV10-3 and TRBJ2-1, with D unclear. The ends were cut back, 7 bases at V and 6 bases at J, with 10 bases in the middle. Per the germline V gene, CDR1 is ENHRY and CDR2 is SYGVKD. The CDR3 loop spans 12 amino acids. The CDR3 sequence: CAINGDANEQFF. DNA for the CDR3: TGTGCCATCAATGGGGATGCCAATGAGCAGTTCTTC.

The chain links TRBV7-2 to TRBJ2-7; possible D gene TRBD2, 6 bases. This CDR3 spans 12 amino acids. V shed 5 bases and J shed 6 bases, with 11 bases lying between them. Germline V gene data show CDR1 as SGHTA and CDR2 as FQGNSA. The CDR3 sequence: CASSHRGGEQYF. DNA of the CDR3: TGTGCCAGCAGCCACCGGGGAGGCGAGCAGTACTTC.

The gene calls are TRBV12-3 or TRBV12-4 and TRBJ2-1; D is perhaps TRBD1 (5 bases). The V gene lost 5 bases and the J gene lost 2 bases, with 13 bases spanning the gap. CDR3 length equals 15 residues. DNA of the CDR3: TGTGCCAGCAGTGAACAGGTAACCCCCTACAATGAGCAGTTCTTC. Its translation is CASSEQVTPYNEQFF.